Each of the 4 T cell receptor beta chains below was sequenced from the same sample in a study of tumor and adjacent non-tumor tissue in lung cancer. Three rounds of nested PCR, following a modified ARM-PCR protocol, produced the TCRbeta library. TCRdb re-called the multiplex PCR reads through MiXCR, storing one row per CDR3 protein. The sample records 90,000 to 100,000 distinct CDR3 sequences, 80% being singletons. This sample's RNA came from whole unsorted tissue. Distant lung tissue was collected more than 3 cm away from the tumor edge. Material: distant non-tumor lung tissue. These receptors were collected from a man aged 55-75 years with small cell lung cancer.

Turning to this clonotype: The germline gene is not matched at one end of the junction; a read error may be the cause. The rearrangement joins TRBV11-2 to TRBJ2-1, with D perhaps matching TRBD2 (5 bases). The CDR3 has 13 amino acids. CDR1 SGHAT and CDR2 FQNNGV come from the germline V gene. This CDR3 is CPSSLEAAGPKIF. For the CDR3, the DNA is TGTCCCAGCAGCTTAGAGGCTGCGGGCCCAAAGATCTTC.

In regard to this clonotype: No conserved phenylalanine or tryptophan is present at the end of the CDR3, so a read error is the likely explanation. V is TRBV5-5 and J is TRBJ2-7, with D possibly being TRBD2 (6 bases). CDR3 length: 15 amino acids. Germline V gene lookup returns CDR1 SGHKS and CDR2 YYEKEE (reference sequence). CDR3 DNA: TGTGCCAGCAGCCCATTACGGGGGATCTCCTATGAGCAGTACTTA. Its translation is CASSPLRGISYEQYL.

This clonotype appeared a single time. One end of the junction varies from germline; a read error may be responsible. The chain carries TRBV29-1 and TRBJ2-1; TRBD2 matches 7 bases. Germline-derived CDR1 and CDR2 are SQVTM and ANQGSEA. CDR3 size: 15 residues. The CDR3 DNA reads as TGCAGCGTTGAATTAGCGGGTAATCCCTACAATGAGCGGTTCTTT. This translates into CSVELAGNPYNERFF.

Points on this clonotype: One junction end does not reproduce the germline sequence, and a read error may be involved. The chain combines TRBV4-2 with TRBJ1-3, with D unresolved. The CDR3 spans 14 residues. Germline V lookup: CDR1 LGHNA, CDR2 YNFKEQ. The CDR3 DNA follows: TGTGCCAGCAGCCTAGAATCCGGCGGAAACATCATATATTTT. Its translation is CASSLESGGNIIYF.